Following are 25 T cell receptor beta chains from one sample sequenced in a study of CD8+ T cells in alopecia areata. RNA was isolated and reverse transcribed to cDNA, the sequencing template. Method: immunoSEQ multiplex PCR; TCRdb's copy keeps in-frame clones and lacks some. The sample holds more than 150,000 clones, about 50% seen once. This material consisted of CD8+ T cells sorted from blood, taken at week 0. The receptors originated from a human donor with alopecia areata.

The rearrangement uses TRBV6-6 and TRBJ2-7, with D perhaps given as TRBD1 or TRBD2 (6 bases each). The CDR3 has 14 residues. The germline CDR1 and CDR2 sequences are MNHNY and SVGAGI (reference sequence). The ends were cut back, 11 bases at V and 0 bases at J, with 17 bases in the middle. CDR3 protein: CAHSGGISSYEQYF. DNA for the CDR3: TGTGCCCATTCCGGGGGCATCAGCTCCTACGAGCAGTACTTC.

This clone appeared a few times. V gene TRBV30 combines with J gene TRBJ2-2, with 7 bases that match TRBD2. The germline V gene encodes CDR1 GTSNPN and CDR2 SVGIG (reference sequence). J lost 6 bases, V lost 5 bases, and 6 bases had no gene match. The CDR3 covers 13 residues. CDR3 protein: CAWGLEGPGELFF. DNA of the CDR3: TGTGCCTGGGGACTAGAGGGCCCCGGGGAGCTGTTTTTT.

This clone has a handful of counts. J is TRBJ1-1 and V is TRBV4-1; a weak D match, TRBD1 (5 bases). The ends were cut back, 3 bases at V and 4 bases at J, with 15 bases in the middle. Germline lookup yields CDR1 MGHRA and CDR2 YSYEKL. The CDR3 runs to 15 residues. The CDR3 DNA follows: TGCGCCAGCAGCCATTCACTTCAGGGTCGCACTGAAGCTTTCTTT. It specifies CASSHSLQGRTEAFF.

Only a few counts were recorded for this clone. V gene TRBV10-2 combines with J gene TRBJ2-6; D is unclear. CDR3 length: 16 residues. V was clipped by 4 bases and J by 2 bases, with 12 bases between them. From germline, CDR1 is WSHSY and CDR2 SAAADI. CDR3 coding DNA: TGCGCCAGCAGTGTGAGGCAGTCTACTGGGGCCAACGTCCTGACTTTC. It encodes CASSVRQSTGANVLTF.

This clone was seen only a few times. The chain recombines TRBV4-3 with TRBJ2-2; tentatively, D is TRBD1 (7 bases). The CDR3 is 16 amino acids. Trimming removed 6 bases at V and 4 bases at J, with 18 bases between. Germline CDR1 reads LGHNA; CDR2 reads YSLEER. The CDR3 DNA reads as TGCGCCAGCAGTCGTGAGGAGGGGGCGACCACCGGGGAGCTGTTTTTT. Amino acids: CASSREEGATTGELFF.

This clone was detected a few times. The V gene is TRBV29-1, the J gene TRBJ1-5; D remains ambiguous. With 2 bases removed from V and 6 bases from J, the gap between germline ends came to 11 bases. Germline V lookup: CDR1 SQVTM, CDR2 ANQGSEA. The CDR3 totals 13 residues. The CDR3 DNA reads TGCAGCGTTGAATTTGCGGGAAGTCAGCCCCAGCATTTT. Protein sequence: CSVEFAGSQPQHF. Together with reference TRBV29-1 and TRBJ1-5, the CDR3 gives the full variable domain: SAVISQKPSRDICQRGTSLTIQCQVDSQVTMMFWYRQQPGQSLTLIATANQGSEATYESGFVIDKFPISRPNLTFSTLTVSNMSPEDSSIYLCSVEFAGSQPQHFGDGTRLSIL.

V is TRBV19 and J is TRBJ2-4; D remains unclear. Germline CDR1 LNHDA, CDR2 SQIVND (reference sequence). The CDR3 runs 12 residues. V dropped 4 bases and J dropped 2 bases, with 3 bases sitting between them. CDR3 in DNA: TGTGCCAGTAGTAATCCCAAAAACATTCAGTACTTC. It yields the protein CASSNPKNIQYF.

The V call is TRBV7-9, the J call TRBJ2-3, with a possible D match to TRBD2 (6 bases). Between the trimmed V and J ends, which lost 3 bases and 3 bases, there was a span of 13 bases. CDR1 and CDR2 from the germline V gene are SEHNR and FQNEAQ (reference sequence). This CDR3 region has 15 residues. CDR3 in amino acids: CASSFVGGFTDTQYF. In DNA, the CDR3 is TGTGCCAGCAGCTTCGTGGGGGGTTTTACAGATACGCAGTATTTT.

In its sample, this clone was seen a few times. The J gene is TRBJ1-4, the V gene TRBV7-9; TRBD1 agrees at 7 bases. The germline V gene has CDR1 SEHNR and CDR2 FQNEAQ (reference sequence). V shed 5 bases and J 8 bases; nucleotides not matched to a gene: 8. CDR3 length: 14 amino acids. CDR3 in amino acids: CASSPGTAIEKLFF. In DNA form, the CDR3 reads TGTGCCAGCAGCCCAGGGACAGCCATAGAAAAACTGTTTTTT.

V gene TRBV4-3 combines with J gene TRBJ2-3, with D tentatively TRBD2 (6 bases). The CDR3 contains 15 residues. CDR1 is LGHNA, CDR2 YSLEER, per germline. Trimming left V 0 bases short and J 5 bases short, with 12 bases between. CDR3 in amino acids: CASSQDGIAEDTQYF. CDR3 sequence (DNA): TGCGCCAGCAGCCAAGATGGGATAGCGGAAGATACGCAGTATTTT.

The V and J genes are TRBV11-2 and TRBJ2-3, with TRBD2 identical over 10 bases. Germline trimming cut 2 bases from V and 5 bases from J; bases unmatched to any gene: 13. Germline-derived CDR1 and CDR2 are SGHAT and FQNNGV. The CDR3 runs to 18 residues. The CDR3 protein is CASSLFGERGGLQDTQYF. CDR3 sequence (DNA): TGTGCCAGCAGCTTATTCGGCGAGCGGGGGGGCCTGCAAGATACGCAGTATTTT.

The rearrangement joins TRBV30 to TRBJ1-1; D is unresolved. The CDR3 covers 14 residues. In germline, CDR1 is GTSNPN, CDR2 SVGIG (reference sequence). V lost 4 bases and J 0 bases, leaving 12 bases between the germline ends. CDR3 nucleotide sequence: TGTGCCTGGAAGGAGACCAACATGAACACTGAAGCTTTCTTT. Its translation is CAWKETNMNTEAFF.

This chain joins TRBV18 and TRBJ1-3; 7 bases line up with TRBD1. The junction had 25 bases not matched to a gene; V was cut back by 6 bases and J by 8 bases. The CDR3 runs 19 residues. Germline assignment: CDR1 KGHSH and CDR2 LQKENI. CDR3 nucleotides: TGTGCCAGCTCCGTCACTGACCCCCGGACAGGCCCCGCAGCGGACACCATATATTTT. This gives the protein CASSVTDPRTGPAADTIYF. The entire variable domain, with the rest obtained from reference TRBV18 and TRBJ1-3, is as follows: NAGVMQNPRHLVRRRGQEARLRCSPMKGHSHVYWYRQLPEEGLKFMVYLQKENIIDESGMPKERFSAEFPKEGPSILRIQQVVRGDSAAYFCASSVTDPRTGPAADTIYFGEGSWLTVV.

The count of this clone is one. This chain's CDR3 is CASSQGLNEQFF. As DNA, the CDR3 is TGTGCCAGCAGCCAGGGACTCAATGAGCAGTTCTTC. The V and J genes are TRBV5-6 and TRBJ2-1, with a possible D match to TRBD2 (6 bases). There are 12 residues in the CDR3. The V end was cut by 4 bases, the J end by 6 bases, with 8 bases between. Germline V CDR1 and CDR2: SGHDT, YYEEEE.

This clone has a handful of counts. In nucleotides, the CDR3 is TGTGCCAGCAGTGACACAGGGTTGGGGGCCAACGTCCTGACTTTC. Translated: CASSDTGLGANVLTF. The V and J genes are TRBV25-1 and TRBJ2-6; weak D call: TRBD1 (6 bases). Trimming cost V 3 bases and J 4 bases, with 10 bases left between them. The CDR3 spans 15 residues. Germline V gene lookup returns CDR1 MGHDK and CDR2 SYGVNS.

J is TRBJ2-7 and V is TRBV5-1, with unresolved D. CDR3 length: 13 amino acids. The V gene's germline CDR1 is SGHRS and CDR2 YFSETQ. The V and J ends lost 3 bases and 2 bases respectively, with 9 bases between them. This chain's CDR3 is CASSSSDTYEQYF. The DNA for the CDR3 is TGCGCCAGCAGCTCGTCCGACACCTACGAGCAGTACTTC.

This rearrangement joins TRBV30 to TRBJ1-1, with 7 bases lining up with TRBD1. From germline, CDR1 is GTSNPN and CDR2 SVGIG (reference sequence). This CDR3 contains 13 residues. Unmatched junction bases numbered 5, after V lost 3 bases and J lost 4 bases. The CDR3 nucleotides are TGTGCCTGGAGGACGACAGGGAGCACTGAAGCTTTCTTT. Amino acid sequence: CAWRTTGSTEAFF.

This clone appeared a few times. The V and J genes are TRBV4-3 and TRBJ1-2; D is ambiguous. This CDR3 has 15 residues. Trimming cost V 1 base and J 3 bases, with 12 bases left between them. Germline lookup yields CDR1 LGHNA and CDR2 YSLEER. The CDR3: CASSQAWIGDYGYTF. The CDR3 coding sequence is TGCGCCAGCAGCCAAGCTTGGATCGGGGACTATGGCTACACCTTC.

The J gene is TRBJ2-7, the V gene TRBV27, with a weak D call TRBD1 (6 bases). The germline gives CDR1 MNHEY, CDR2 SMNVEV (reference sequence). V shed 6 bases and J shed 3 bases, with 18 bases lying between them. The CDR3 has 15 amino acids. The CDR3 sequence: CASRPNADRLYEQYF. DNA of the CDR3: TGTGCCAGCAGGCCGAACGCGGACAGACTCTACGAGCAGTACTTC.

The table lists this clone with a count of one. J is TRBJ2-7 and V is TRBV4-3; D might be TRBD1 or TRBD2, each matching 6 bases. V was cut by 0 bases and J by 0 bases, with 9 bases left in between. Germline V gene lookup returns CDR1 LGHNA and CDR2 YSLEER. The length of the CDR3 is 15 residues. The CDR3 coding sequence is TGCGCCAGCAGCCAAGATACGGGGGCCTCCTACGAGCAGTACTTC. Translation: CASSQDTGASYEQYF.

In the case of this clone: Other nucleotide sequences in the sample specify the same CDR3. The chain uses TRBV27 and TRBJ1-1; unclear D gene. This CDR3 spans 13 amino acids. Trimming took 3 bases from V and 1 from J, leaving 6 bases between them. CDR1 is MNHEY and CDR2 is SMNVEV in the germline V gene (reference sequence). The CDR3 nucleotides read TGTGCCAGCAGTTTGTCCGCGAACACTGAAGCTTTCTTT. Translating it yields CASSLSANTEAFF.

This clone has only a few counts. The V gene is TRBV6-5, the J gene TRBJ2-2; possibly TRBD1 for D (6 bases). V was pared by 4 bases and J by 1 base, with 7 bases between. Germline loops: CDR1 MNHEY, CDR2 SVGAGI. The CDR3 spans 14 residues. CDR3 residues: CASSWGQNTGELFF. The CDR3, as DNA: TGTGCCAGCAGTTGGGGACAGAACACCGGGGAGCTGTTTTTT.

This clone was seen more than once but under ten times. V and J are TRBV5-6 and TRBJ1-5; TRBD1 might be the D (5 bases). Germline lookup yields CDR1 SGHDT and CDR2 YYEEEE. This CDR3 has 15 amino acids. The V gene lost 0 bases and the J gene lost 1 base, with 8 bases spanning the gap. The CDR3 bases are TGTGCCAGCAGCTTGGCGAGGACAAGCAATCAGCCCCAGCATTTT. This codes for CASSLARTSNQPQHF.

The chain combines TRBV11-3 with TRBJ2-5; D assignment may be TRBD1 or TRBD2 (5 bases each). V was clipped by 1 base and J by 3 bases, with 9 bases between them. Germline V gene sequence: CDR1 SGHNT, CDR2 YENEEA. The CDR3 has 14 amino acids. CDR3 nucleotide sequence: TGTGCCAGCAGCTTAGTACTAGGGGAAGAGACCCAGTACTTC. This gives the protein CASSLVLGEETQYF.

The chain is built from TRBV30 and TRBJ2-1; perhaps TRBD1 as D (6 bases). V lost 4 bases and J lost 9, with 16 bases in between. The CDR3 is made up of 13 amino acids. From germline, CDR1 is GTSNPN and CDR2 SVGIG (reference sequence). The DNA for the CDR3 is TGTGCCTGGACCCTAAGGGGGAATGGTGAGCAGTTCTTC. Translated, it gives CAWTLRGNGEQFF.